This TCR beta chain was observed in a study of regulatory T cells in long-lasting Graves disease. Study-level findings and limits: TCR diversity was lower in persistent Graves' patients than in newly diagnosed ones.

According to the study, TCR beta libraries were built with iRepertoire HTBI primers and CDR3-region Arm-PCR. TCRdb independently ran MiXCR on the multiplex PCR reads; one entry per CDR3 protein. The sample shows approximately 210,000 distinct CDR3 sequences, roughly 18% of them seen only once. This clonotype was detected many times. Its antigen is still unknown. Germline assignment: CDR1 SGDLS and CDR2 YYNGEE. The CDR3 has 21 amino acids. Trimming stripped 0 bases from V and 4 bases from J, with 29 bases between. As to time point: newly diagnosed GD, antithyroid drugs for less than 3 months. From PBMCs, RNA was extracted and then used to make the TCR library.

The V gene is TRBV9, the J gene TRBJ2-1; D perhaps matches TRBD2 (6 bases). This material consisted of peripheral blood mononuclear cells (PBMCs), taken at new diagnosis, from a patient treated with antithyroid drugs. This TCR derives from a female donor with Graves disease. The CDR3 region is CASSVASSGAPGPYGYNEQFF. As DNA, the CDR3 is TGTGCCAGCAGCGTAGCGTCCTCGGGAGCCCCGGGACCATATGGATACAATGAGCAGTTCTTC.